The rows below give T cell receptor beta chains drawn from one sample of a study of OX40 agonist ivuxolimab in advanced cancers. Profiled with immunoSEQ multiplex PCR; TCRdb holds only in-frame clones, not every one. The sample includes approximately 61,000 clones, 89% of them seen just once. This specimen consisted of CD4+ or CD8+ T cells sorted from blood, obtained in a trial of the OX40 agonist ivuxolimab. These receptors originate from an adult with an advanced solid tumor such as melanoma, head and neck, liver or kidney cancer. Each CDR3 is given with its conserved first and last residue. D genes are given only for firm matches. A clone size is listed for some rows: how often the clone was seen (once, few, many), or a class if it is expanded.

D gene: NA; CDR3 length: 14; V gene: TRBV5-4; clone size: NA; J gene: TRBJ2-1; CDR3 DNA: TGTGCCAGCAACCCGGTGGACTCCTACAATGAGCAGTTCTTC; CDR3 protein: CASNPVDSYNEQFF
D gene: NA; CDR3 length: 12; V gene: TRBV30; clone size: NA; J gene: TRBJ2-1; CDR3 DNA: TGTGCCTGGAGTGCCACCAGGGATGAGCAGTTCTTC; CDR3 protein: CAWSATRDEQFF
D gene: NA; CDR3 length: 15; V gene: TRBV7-3; clone size: NA; J gene: TRBJ2-5; CDR3 DNA: TGTGCCAGCAGCTTAACTGGGGGGGCGCAGGAGACCCAGTACTTC; CDR3 protein: CASSLTGGAQETQYF
D gene: NA; CDR3 length: 15; V gene: TRBV7-8; clone size: NA; J gene: TRBJ2-2; CDR3 DNA: TGTGCCAGCAGCTTAGCGACCGATTTTACCGGGGAGCTGTTTTTT; CDR3 protein: CASSLATDFTGELFF
D gene: TRBD2; CDR3 length: 18; V gene: TRBV19; clone size: NA; J gene: TRBJ2-2; CDR3 DNA: TGTGCCAGTACCCCGGGACTAGCGGGAGGATCGAACACCGGGGAGCTGTTTTTT; CDR3 protein: CASTPGLAGGSNTGELFF
D gene: TRBD2; CDR3 length: 16; V gene: TRBV11-3; clone size: NA; J gene: TRBJ2-3; CDR3 DNA: TGTGCCAGCAGCTTAGGCCCAGCGGGAGAAACAGATACGCAGTATTTT; CDR3 protein: CASSLGPAGETDTQYF
D gene: NA; CDR3 length: 16; V gene: TRBV27; clone size: NA; J gene: TRBJ2-1; CDR3 DNA: TGTGCCAGCAGTCATAGCGGTCCCAACCTCTACAATGAGCAGTTCTTC; CDR3 protein: CASSHSGPNLYNEQFF
D gene: NA; CDR3 length: 12; V gene: TRBV9; clone size: few; J gene: TRBJ1-2; CDR3 DNA: TGTGCCAGCATTTCAACGACGGGGGGCTACACCTTC; CDR3 protein: CASISTTGGYTF
D gene: NA; CDR3 length: 12; V gene: TRBV27; clone size: few; J gene: TRBJ1-5; CDR3 DNA: TGTGCCAGCAGTTTAAGCGGAGAGCCCCAGCATTTT; CDR3 protein: CASSLSGEPQHF
D gene: TRBD2; CDR3 length: 15; V gene: TRBV6-5; clone size: NA; J gene: TRBJ2-1; CDR3 DNA: TGTGCCAGCAGTTACGAAGGGACTAGCGAAAATGAGCAGTTCTTC; CDR3 protein: CASSYEGTSENEQFF
D gene: TRBD1; CDR3 length: 15; V gene: TRBV5-1; clone size: few; J gene: TRBJ2-7; CDR3 DNA: TGCGCCAGCAGCACGTCCGGGACAGGGATATACGAGCAGTACTTC; CDR3 protein: CASSTSGTGIYEQYF
D gene: NA; CDR3 length: 13; V gene: TRBV4-1; clone size: medium-sized; J gene: TRBJ1-5; CDR3 DNA: TGCGCCAGCAGCCAGGGGCCGAATCAGCCCCAGCATTTT; CDR3 protein: CASSQGPNQPQHF
D gene: NA; CDR3 length: 14; V gene: TRBV6-1; clone size: medium-sized; J gene: TRBJ1-1; CDR3 DNA: TGTGCCAGCAGTGAAGGTCAGGCCTACACTGAAGCTTTCTTT; CDR3 protein: CASSEGQAYTEAFF
D gene: NA; CDR3 length: 15; V gene: TRBV5-1; clone size: NA; J gene: TRBJ1-5; CDR3 DNA: TGCGCCAGCAGCCCCGGGGGGGGAGGGAATCAGCCCCAGCATTTT; CDR3 protein: CASSPGGGGNQPQHF
D gene: TRBD1; CDR3 length: 15; V gene: TRBV2; clone size: NA; J gene: TRBJ2-5; CDR3 DNA: TGTGCCAGCAGGACGGGGACAGGGGGACAAGAGACCCAGTACTTC; CDR3 protein: CASRTGTGGQETQYF
D gene: NA; CDR3 length: 14; V gene: TRBV11-2; clone size: NA; J gene: TRBJ2-7; CDR3 DNA: TGTGCCAGCAGCTTCCAGGGTGGGACCTACGAGCAGTACTTC; CDR3 protein: CASSFQGGTYEQYF
D gene: NA; CDR3 length: 15; V gene: TRBV6-5; clone size: NA; J gene: TRBJ2-1; CDR3 DNA: TGTGCCAGCAACAAAGTCAGGGAATCCTACAATGAGCAGTTCTTC; CDR3 protein: CASNKVRESYNEQFF
D gene: NA; CDR3 length: 16; V gene: TRBV15; clone size: NA; J gene: TRBJ1-5; CDR3 DNA: TGTGCCACCAGCAGAGATCGGCCTGGAAGCAATCAGCCCCAGCATTTT; CDR3 protein: CATSRDRPGSNQPQHF
D gene: NA; CDR3 length: 14; V gene: TRBV28; clone size: few; J gene: TRBJ1-1; CDR3 DNA: TGTGCCAGCACCTCGCAGTCAGGTCCCCCCGAAGCTTTCTTT; CDR3 protein: CASTSQSGPPEAFF
D gene: TRBD1; CDR3 length: 15; V gene: TRBV9; clone size: few; J gene: TRBJ1-3; CDR3 DNA: TGTGCCAGCAGCGTATCAGGGGGCTCTGGAAACACCATATATTTT; CDR3 protein: CASSVSGGSGNTIYF
D gene: NA; CDR3 length: 13; V gene: TRBV27; clone size: NA; J gene: TRBJ2-3; CDR3 DNA: TGTGCCAGCAGTGACATGGGCACAGATACGCAGTATTTT; CDR3 protein: CASSDMGTDTQYF
D gene: TRBD1; CDR3 length: 14; V gene: TRBV6-1; clone size: NA; J gene: TRBJ2-7; CDR3 DNA: TGTGCCAGCAGTGGGGGACAGAGCCCCTACGAGCAGTACTTC; CDR3 protein: CASSGGQSPYEQYF